This is a list of T cell receptor beta chains from one sample in a study of control samples from healthy donors and cancer patients. Assay: immunoSEQ multiplex PCR; the TCRdb copy retains only in-frame clones and omits some. The sample lists fewer than 25,000 clones, approximately 80% occurring once. The specimen was PBMCs. The receptors here all came from a man aged 55 to 70 with head and neck cancer. Each CDR3 is given with its conserved first and last residue. D genes are given only for firm matches. Clone size is not always given. Where it is, it says once, few, many or a class for expanded clones.

clone_size j_call v_call d_call cdr3_nt cdr3_aa
few TRBJ1-1 TRBV7-8 - TGTGCCAGCAGCTCCTTGGACAGCTCCATGAACACTGAAGCTTTCTTT CASSSLDSSMNTEAFF
- TRBJ2-7 TRBV6-6 - TGTGCCAGCAGTTATGCCGGGACAACATTCTACGAGCAGTACTTC CASSYAGTTFYEQYF
- TRBJ2-7 TRBV29-1 - TGCAGCGTTAGGACAGTAGGGGTTTACGAGCAGTACTTC CSVRTVGVYEQYF
- TRBJ2-5 TRBV29-1 - TGCAGCGTTGCGGGATGGGGTCAAGAGACCCAGTACTTC CSVAGWGQETQYF
- TRBJ2-7 TRBV7-9 TRBD1 TGTGCCAGCAGCTCGGCGACCCGGGACAGGTCCTACGAGCAGTACTTC CASSSATRDRSYEQYF
- TRBJ1-5 TRBV6-2/TRBV6-3 TRBD1 TGTGCCAGCAGTTACCCAGGGGGAAGCAATCAGCCCCAGCATTTT CASSYPGGSNQPQHF
- TRBJ2-3 TRBV2 - TGTGCCAGCAGTGAACTAGAGGATACGCAGTATTTT CASSELEDTQYF
few TRBJ2-1 TRBV6-5 - TGTGCCAGCAGTCTCGGAGGGGTAGGTGAGCAGTTCTTC CASSLGGVGEQFF
- TRBJ1-1 TRBV4-3 TRBD1 TGCGCCAGCAGTCAAGAACAGGGGGTAGGAGCTTTCTTT CASSQEQGVGAFF
once TRBJ2-1 TRBV11-2 - TGTGCCAGCAGCTTATCTAGAGTGAATGAGCAGTTCTTC CASSLSRVNEQFF
few TRBJ2-1 TRBV6-1 - TGTGCCAGCAGTGAAGGCGGGGAATGGAATGAGCAGTTCTTC CASSEGGEWNEQFF
- TRBJ2-3 TRBV2 - TGTGCCAGCAGTAGCCCGGGGAGGGATACGCAGTATTTT CASSSPGRDTQYF
- TRBJ2-7 TRBV5-4 - TGTGCCAGCAGCGTGGACGGGTACGAGCAGTACTTC CASSVDGYEQYF
once TRBJ2-3 TRBV9 TRBD1 TGTGCCAGCAGAGATGACAGGGAAAGCACAGATACGCAGTATTTT CASRDDRESTDTQYF
- TRBJ1-1 TRBV5-6 - TGTGCCAGCAGCCCGACAGTTTTGAACACTGAAGCTTTCTTT CASSPTVLNTEAFF
once TRBJ2-7 TRBV11-1 TRBD1 TGTGCCAGCAGCCCTACCGGGACAGGGAACTCCTACGAGCAGTACTTC CASSPTGTGNSYEQYF
- TRBJ2-5 TRBV5-5 - TGTGCCAGCAGCCTAGGACGGCAGCAAGAGACCCAGTACTTC CASSLGRQQETQYF
- TRBJ2-7 TRBV10-3 - TGTGCCATCGGTTCCTCCTCCTACGAGCAGTACTTC CAIGSSSYEQYF
- TRBJ2-1 TRBV5-1 TRBD2 TGCGCCAGCAGCTTCCTGGGACTAGTGGATAATGAGCAGTTCTTC CASSFLGLVDNEQFF
- TRBJ1-6 TRBV19 TRBD1 TGTGCCAGTAACCGACCCGGGACAGGGGGGGGAATTTCACCCCTCCACTTT CASNRPGTGGGISPLHF
- TRBJ1-1 TRBV12-3/TRBV12-4 - TGTGCCAGCAGTTTAAGCCAAGGAACTGAAGCTTTCTTT CASSLSQGTEAFF
- TRBJ2-3 TRBV6-5 TRBD1 TGTGCCAGCAGAACGGGACAGGGATTTGGAGATACGCAGTATTTT CASRTGQGFGDTQYF
- TRBJ2-2 TRBV11-3 - TGTGCCAGCAGCCTCGGGACCAACACCGGGGAGCTGTTTTTT CASSLGTNTGELFF
- TRBJ1-2 TRBV2 TRBD1 TGTGCCAGCAGTGGACAGGGGTCTGATGGCTACACCTTC CASSGQGSDGYTF
- TRBJ1-2 TRBV14 - TGTGCCAGCAGCCCCCAGGAGGGATGGATGTATGGCTACACCTTC CASSPQEGWMYGYTF
- TRBJ2-5 TRBV27 - TGTGCCAGCAGACCCCTTTTTGGGGAGACCCAGTACTTC CASRPLFGETQYF
- TRBJ1-5 TRBV19 - TGTGCCAGTTCCCTCGGGCCATCCAATCAGCCCCAGCATTTT CASSLGPSNQPQHF
- TRBJ2-2 TRBV7-2 TRBD2 TGTGCCAGCAGCACTGCTAGCGGGAGAGGTACCGGGGAGCTGTTTTTT CASSTASGRGTGELFF
- TRBJ2-7 TRBV18 TRBD1 TGTGCCAGCTCACCACGAGGACAGGGTTTGGTTAGCGAGCAGTACTTC CASSPRGQGLVSEQYF